This T cell receptor (beta chain) was obtained from a study of blood T cell repertoires in COVID-19. Study-wide context: Samples representing acute and convalescent COVID-19 were sourced from the United States, Italy and Spain.

Per the study methods: How many nucleated cells were present was estimated from reference gene primer amplification. The repertoire was sequenced with immunoSEQ multiplex PCR; TCRdb's copy has only in-frame clones and lacks some. V, J and clone size are those of that table, while D and trimming were read from the DNA. This table holds some 280,000 clones, 89% found once. This clonotype originated in a woman in her thirties or forties who had recovered from COVID-19. The sequenced material came from peripheral blood.

The CDR3 DNA reads as TGTGCCAGCAGCTCCGGGCGGTTGGCAGGGACTGAGCCCCAGCATTTT. It encodes CASSSGRLAGTEPQHF. The chain carries TRBV7-8 and TRBJ1-5; D may be TRBD1 (5 bases). The germline V and J ends were trimmed by 4 bases and 8 bases, with 21 bases remaining between them. The CDR3 is made up of 16 amino acids. CDR1 is SGHVS, CDR2 FQNEAQ, per germline.